Presented here are 30 T cell receptor beta chains from one specimen sequenced in a study of T cell responses to AZD1222 COVID-19 vaccine (dated by TCRdb to about 2021). The sample's time point label, in plain terms: baseline before first vaccination. Library prep was done by the immunoSEQ multiplex PCR assay. TCRdb re-hosts the immuneACCESS table, in-frame sequences only. Its copies lack some clones; in the studies checked, an unresolved V gene accounts for under half of them, and the cause for the rest is not known. Across this sample there are 110,000 to 150,000 clones, with around nine tenths seen only once. 4.7% of the sample lies in the top ten. Sequences were derived from peripheral blood, sampled on day 0 of AZD1222 vaccination. These receptors were collected from an adult in good health.

The rearrangement uses TRBV7-9 and TRBJ2-5; 9 bases match TRBD2. V dropped 4 bases and J dropped 5; count of bases not matched to a gene: 17. CDR1 SEHNR and CDR2 FQNEAQ come from the germline V gene (reference sequence). The CDR3 spans 18 residues. CDR3 protein: CASSSSGVPGLATETQYF. Here the CDR3 DNA reads TGTGCCAGCAGCTCCTCGGGAGTCCCGGGACTAGCCACGGAGACCCAGTACTTC. Variable domain in full (rest from reference TRBV7-9 and TRBJ2-5): DTGVSQNPRHKITKRGQNVTFRCDPISEHNRLYWYRQTLGQGPEFLTYFQNEAQLEKSRLLSDRFSAERPKGSFSTLEIQRTEQGDSAMYLCASSSSGVPGLATETQYFGPGTRLLVL.

This clone was found once. J is TRBJ1-5 and V is TRBV29-1, with D perhaps TRBD1 (5 bases). The CDR3 is made up of 11 amino acids. CDR1 is SQVTM, CDR2 ANQGSEA, per germline. V lost 6 bases to trimming and J lost 11 bases, with 14 bases between them. This CDR3 is CSVANEGAQHF. In DNA, the CDR3 is TGCAGCGTCGCGAATGAAGGGGCCCAGCATTTT.

The J gene is TRBJ2-5, the V gene TRBV7-9, with D perhaps matching TRBD2 (5 bases). Deletions cut 5 bases from V and 5 bases from J, with 24 bases between. CDR1 and CDR2 from the germline V gene are SEHNR and FQNEAQ (reference sequence). The CDR3 has 17 residues. The CDR3 sequence is CASSPTGSLILVETQYF. The CDR3, as DNA: TGTGCCAGCAGCCCCACGGGGAGCCTAATCTTAGTGGAGACCCAGTACTTC.

This chain uses TRBV30 with TRBJ1-4, with D unclear. CDR1 is GTSNPN, CDR2 SVGIG, per germline (reference sequence). The CDR3 sequence is 14 residues long. Trimming took off 2 bases at V and 8 bases at J, with 15 bases between the two ends. CDR3 residues: CAWSRTIEGEKLFF. CDR3 coding DNA: TGTGCCTGGAGTAGAACTATCGAAGGGGAAAAACTGTTTTTT.

CDR3 residues: CAGADGGREKLFF. The CDR3 DNA sequence: TGTGCCGGGGCGGATGGGGGAAGGGAAAAACTGTTTTTT. The chain uses TRBV2 and TRBJ1-4, with D possibly being TRBD1 (5 bases). V was clipped by 11 bases and J by 8 bases, with 18 bases between them. The CDR3 sequence is 13 residues long. Germline-derived CDR1 and CDR2 are SNHLY and FYNNEI.

The chain combines TRBV7-2 with TRBJ2-3; D is unresolved. The CDR3 runs 16 residues. Germline V gene data show CDR1 as SGHTA and CDR2 as FQGNSA. Trimming removed 4 bases from V and 1 base from J, with 15 bases in between. The CDR3 nucleotides read TGTGCCAGCAGCTCTGCTTGGGTTCTAGGCACAGATACGCAGTATTTT. Amino acids: CASSSAWVLGTDTQYF.

This chain uses TRBV6-5 with TRBJ1-1; D unresolved. The CDR3 covers 13 residues. The V end lost 4 bases, the J end lost 1 base, and 7 bases lay between the germline ends. Germline CDR1 and CDR2: MNHEY and SVGAGI. The chain's CDR3 is CASSLGWNTEAFF. The CDR3 region has the DNA TGTGCCAGCAGTTTGGGGTGGAACACTGAAGCTTTCTTT.

The table lists this clone with a few counts. The rearrangement uses TRBV7-2 and TRBJ2-3; D might be TRBD1 or TRBD2, each matching 5 bases. V gave up 2 bases and J gave up 4 bases, with 7 bases separating them. This CDR3 region has 13 residues. In germline, CDR1 is SGHTA, CDR2 FQGNSA. CDR3 DNA sequence: TGTGCCAGCAGCTTATTGGGGGCAGATACGCAGTATTTT. Encoded protein: CASSLLGADTQYF.

CDR3 loop: CASSSQGRIQETQYF. DNA for the CDR3: TGTGCCAGCAGCTCTCAAGGACGTATCCAAGAGACCCAGTACTTC. The chain employs TRBV5-8 and TRBJ2-5; no clear D. CDR3 length: 15 residues. In germline, CDR1 is SGHTS, CDR2 YDEGEE. V gave up 3 bases and J gave up 1 base, with 13 bases separating them.

The chain combines TRBV7-9 with TRBJ2-5; no firm D call. With 2 bases removed from V and 4 bases from J, the gap between germline ends came to 11 bases. Germline CDR1 reads SEHNR; CDR2 reads FQNEAQ (reference sequence). The CDR3 runs to 14 residues. CDR3 nucleotides: TGTGCCAGCAGCTTAACCGGGTCCACAGAGACCCAGTACTTC. Its protein is CASSLTGSTETQYF.

The V call is TRBV18, the J call TRBJ1-4; D unresolved. The CDR3 totals 13 residues. V was cut by 0 bases and J by 6 bases, with 5 bases left in between. Germline V CDR1 and CDR2: KGHSH, LQKENI. The DNA for the CDR3 is TGTGCCAGCTCACCACCTCCGTATGAAAAACTGTTTTTT. Its translation is CASSPPPYEKLFF.

The chain joins TRBV19 to TRBJ1-2, with D perhaps TRBD1 (5 bases). The V gene's germline CDR1 is LNHDA and CDR2 SQIVND (reference sequence). V was clipped by 7 bases and J by 3 bases, with 12 bases between them. The CDR3 has 13 amino acids. The CDR3 sequence: CASKEGIDYGYTF. In DNA, the CDR3 is TGTGCCAGTAAGGAGGGGATTGACTATGGCTACACCTTC.

The chain employs TRBV5-1 and TRBJ1-2; 8 bases agree with TRBD1. Trimming at V came to 3 bases and at J to 7 bases, leaving 5 bases not matched to a gene. CDR3 length: 13 amino acids. CDR1 SGHRS and CDR2 YFSETQ come from the germline V gene. This CDR3 reads CASSSSGGGGYTF. The CDR3 nucleotides read TGCGCCAGCAGCTCCTCAGGGGGCGGTGGCTACACCTTC.

This clone was counted a single time. The chain is built from TRBV15 and TRBJ2-3, with 11 bases lining up with TRBD2. Germline V gene data show CDR1 as LNHNV and CDR2 as YYDKDF (reference sequence). The ends lost 0 bases at V and 6 bases at J; junction bases unmatched: 8. This CDR3 has 17 amino acids. The chain's CDR3 is CATSRDAVAGGHDTQYF. The CDR3 DNA sequence: TGTGCCACCAGCAGAGATGCCGTAGCGGGGGGGCATGATACGCAGTATTTT. Filled out from reference TRBV15 and TRBJ2-3, the complete variable domain reads DAMVIQNPRYQVTQFGKPVTLSCSQTLNHNVMYWYQQKSSQAPKLLFHYYDKDFNNEADTPDNFQSRRPNTSFCFLDIRSPGLGDTAMYLCATSRDAVAGGHDTQYFGPGTRLTVL.

The rearrangement joins TRBV27 to TRBJ1-2; TRBD1 matches at 8 bases. Germline assignment: CDR1 MNHEY and CDR2 SMNVEV (reference sequence). This CDR3 is built from 13 residues. V shed 2 bases, J shed 5 bases, and the junction held 1 base outside the gene matches. This CDR3 reads CASSLRTGYGYTF. The CDR3 DNA is TGTGCCAGCAGTTTAAGGACAGGGTATGGCTACACCTTC.

In DNA form, the CDR3 reads TGCGCCAGCAGCCAAGTGCTATCCCGGACCCACCAAGAGACCCAGTACTTC. This translates into CASSQVLSRTHQETQYF. The genes are TRBV4-1 and TRBJ2-5; D not certain. The CDR3 is 17 amino acids. CDR1 and CDR2 from the germline V gene are MGHRA and YSYEKL. Trimming removed 1 base at V and 0 bases at J, with 15 bases between.

The chain is built from TRBV3-1 (or the pseudogene TRBV3-2) and TRBJ2-1; TRBD2 aligns across 9 bases. The CDR3 runs 15 residues. Germline V gene sequence: CDR1 LGHDT, CDR2 YNNKEL (reference sequence). V lost 7 bases and J lost 3; bases outside the gene matches: 7. CDR3 region: CASTRRLAVYNEQFF. CDR3 nucleotide sequence: TGTGCCAGCACCCGAAGACTAGCGGTCTACAATGAGCAGTTCTTC.

The chain carries TRBV5-1 and TRBJ1-3; 7 bases fit TRBD1. CDR1 and CDR2 from the germline V gene are SGHRS and YFSETQ. This CDR3 is built from 15 residues. The J segment lost 0 bases and the V segment lost 4 bases, leaving 4 bases of the junction unmatched. Here the CDR3 DNA reads TGCGCCAGCAGCCCGGGGACAGCCTCTGGAAACACCATATATTTT. This translates into CASSPGTASGNTIYF.

The chain combines TRBV11-2 with TRBJ2-1, with 8 bases matching TRBD2. V trimming: 1 base; J trimming: 0 bases; junction bases outside the gene matches: 2. The CDR3 loop spans 16 amino acids. The germline CDR1 and CDR2 sequences are SGHAT and FQNNGV. Written as DNA, the CDR3 is TGTGCCAGCAGCTTAGTAGCGGGGTTCTCCTACAATGAGCAGTTCTTC. Its protein product is CASSLVAGFSYNEQFF.

V is TRBV4-1 and J is TRBJ2-1; 7 bases fit TRBD2. The CDR3 has 16 residues. From germline, CDR1 is MGHRA and CDR2 YSYEKL. V gave up 1 base and J gave up 0 bases; unmatched junction bases: 3. The CDR3 DNA sequence: TGCGCCAGCAGCCAAGTTCTAGCGGCCTCCTACAATGAGCAGTTCTTC. Its protein product is CASSQVLAASYNEQFF.

The rearrangement uses TRBV5-4 and TRBJ2-5, with D perhaps matching TRBD2 (6 bases). This CDR3 region has 15 residues. Germline V gives CDR1 SGHNT, CDR2 YYREEE (reference sequence). V was shortened by 4 bases and J by 2 bases, with 15 bases between the two germline ends. CDR3 nucleotides: TGTGCCAGCAGCATAGGCGGGACCGAGCAAGAGACCCAGTACTTC. As protein: CASSIGGTEQETQYF.

The rearrangement uses TRBV4-1 and TRBJ2-5; D gene ambiguous. The CDR3 sequence is 15 residues long. V was cut by 1 base and J by 1 base, with 10 bases left in between. Germline lookup yields CDR1 MGHRA and CDR2 YSYEKL. The CDR3 DNA follows: TGCGCCAGCAGCCAAGGTAGGCTGCGCCAAGAGACCCAGTACTTC. As protein: CASSQGRLRQETQYF.

This CDR3 is CASRSLAGEAETQYF. The DNA of the CDR3 is TGTGCCAGCAGGTCGCTAGCGGGGGAGGCAGAGACCCAGTACTTC. This chain links TRBV2 with TRBJ2-5; 10 bases fit TRBD2. Germline V lookup: CDR1 SNHLY, CDR2 FYNNEI. The CDR3 covers 15 residues. Trimming at V came to 6 bases and at J to 4 bases, leaving 8 bases not matched to a gene. The complete variable domain, with remaining parts taken from reference TRBV2 and TRBJ2-5, reads EPEVTQTPSHQVTQMGQEVILRCVPISNHLYFYWYRQILGQKVEFLVSFYNNEISEKSEIFDDQFSVERPDGSNFTLKIRSTKLEDSAMYFCASRSLAGEAETQYFGPGTRLLVL.

The chain recombines TRBV5-5 with TRBJ1-1; maybe TRBD1 (5 bases). Trimming removed 2 bases from V and 5 bases from J, with 22 bases in between. CDR1 is SGHKS, CDR2 YYEKEE, per germline (reference sequence). The CDR3 has 17 amino acids. CDR3 sequence: CASSFGTFGRERTEAFF. CDR3 DNA: TGTGCCAGCAGCTTCGGCACGTTTGGCAGGGAGCGGACTGAAGCTTTCTTT.

The genes are TRBV29-1 and TRBJ1-1, with D unclear. The CDR3 length is 11 residues. Trimming removed 4 bases at V and 1 base at J, with 4 bases between. CDR1 is SQVTM and CDR2 is ANQGSEA in the germline V gene. CDR3 loop: CSVAENTEAFF. In nucleotides, the CDR3 is TGCAGCGTTGCAGAGAACACTGAAGCTTTCTTT.

This sequence joins TRBV28 and TRBJ1-6, with D unresolved. The V end lost 6 bases, the J end lost 7 bases, and 16 bases lay between the germline ends. The length of the CDR3 is 15 residues. CDR1 MDHEN and CDR2 SYDVKM come from the germline V gene. CDR3 protein: CASRKEATRNSPLHF. CDR3 DNA: TGTGCCAGCAGAAAAGAGGCTACCCGGAATTCACCCCTCCACTTT.

The chain couples TRBV19 to TRBJ2-1; D not certain. Germline-derived CDR1 and CDR2 are LNHDA and SQIVND (reference sequence). V was cut by 3 bases and J by 4 bases, with 7 bases left in between. The CDR3 has 13 residues. Written as DNA, the CDR3 is TGTGCCAGTAGTATTGCAGGATACAATGAGCAGTTCTTC. Encoded protein: CASSIAGYNEQFF.

V and J are TRBV5-1 and TRBJ2-3, with D hard to call. The CDR3 sequence is 15 residues long. Looked up from germline, CDR1 is SGHRS and CDR2 is YFSETQ. The ends were cut back, 7 bases at V and 0 bases at J, with 15 bases in the middle. CDR3 region: CASRLVYASTDTQYF. CDR3 in DNA: TGCGCCAGCCGATTAGTATATGCTAGCACAGATACGCAGTATTTT.

This chain connects TRBV11-3 to TRBJ2-1, with 13 bases lining up with TRBD2. Germline V lookup: CDR1 SGHNT, CDR2 YENEEA. This CDR3 spans 17 amino acids. V lost 5 bases, J lost 0 bases, and 4 bases stayed unmatched. DNA of the CDR3: TGTGCCAGCAGCCCCCGGACTAGCGGGGGCTCCTACAATGAGCAGTTCTTC. As protein: CASSPRTSGGSYNEQFF.

This clone appeared a single time. J is TRBJ1-2 and V is TRBV9; D is uncertain. Trimming removed 4 bases at V and 4 bases at J, with 14 bases between. CDR1 is SGDLS, CDR2 YYNGEE, per germline. The CDR3 contains 14 residues. CDR3 DNA sequence: TGTGCCAGCAGCCCCCCCGGCCGGACCTATGGCTACACCTTC. Amino acids: CASSPPGRTYGYTF.